This is a list of T cell receptor beta chains from one sample in a study of blood T cell repertoires in COVID-19. Libraries were prepared by immunoSEQ multiplex PCR; TCRdb keeps only in-frame clonotypes and omits some of them. This sample has about 35,000 clones, with 60% to 80% found just once. Sample: peripheral blood. The receptors were sampled from a human donor in a cohort sampled during active COVID-19. Each CDR3 is given with its conserved first and last residue. A D gene is named only where the DNA matches it firmly. Clone size is not always given. Where it is, it says once, few, many or a class for expanded clones.

>-|-|TRBV18|TRBJ2-3
CASSNSPLGTDTQYF
TGTGCCAGCTCAAACTCACCACTAGGCACAGATACGCAGTATTTT
>-|-|TRBV10-2|TRBJ1-2
CASSEGGGRTKGYTF
TGCGCCAGCAGTGAGGGGGGAGGGAGGACCAAAGGCTACACCTTC
>-|TRBD1|TRBV19|TRBJ1-1
CASSYNRDSEAFF
TGTGCCAGTAGTTATAACCGGGACAGTGAAGCTTTCTTT
>-|TRBD2|TRBV7-2|TRBJ2-1
CASSLARLAGGPYNEQFF
TGTGCCAGCAGCTTAGCGCGGCTAGCGGGAGGGCCTTACAATGAGCAGTTCTTC
>once|TRBD2|TRBV4-2|TRBJ2-7
CASSQFLAGGLQNSAYEQYF
TGTGCCAGCAGCCAATTCTTAGCGGGGGGGCTTCAAAATTCGGCCTACGAGCAGTACTTC
>-|-|TRBV6-6|TRBJ1-1
CASRQQGLDTEAFF
TGTGCCAGCAGGCAACAGGGATTGGACACTGAAGCTTTCTTT
>-|-|TRBV19|TRBJ1-5
CASSIQGGNQPQHF
TGTGCCAGTAGTATACAGGGTGGCAATCAGCCCCAGCATTTT
>few|-|TRBV6-5|TRBJ1-1
CASSYYRGEAFF
TGTGCCAGCAGTTACTATAGGGGTGAAGCTTTCTTT
>few|-|TRBV6-6|TRBJ1-2
CASSYVAVANYGYTF
TGTGCCAGCAGTTACGTCGCAGTAGCCAACTATGGCTACACCTTC
>few|TRBD2|TRBV2|TRBJ2-7
CASRERTSGSGEQYF
TGTGCCAGCAGGGAGCGGACTAGCGGGAGTGGGGAGCAGTACTTC
>-|-|TRBV7-2|TRBJ2-5
CASSLVHSRLEETQYF
TGTGCCAGCAGCTTAGTACACAGTCGGTTGGAAGAGACCCAGTACTTC
>-|-|TRBV2|TRBJ2-1
CASSVKASYNEQFF
TGTGCCAGCAGTGTAAAAGCCTCCTACAATGAGCAGTTCTTC
>-|TRBD2|TRBV6-2/TRBV6-3|TRBJ2-4
CASSLTSGGASAKNIQYF
TGTGCCAGCAGTCTCACTAGCGGGGGGGCCTCGGCCAAAAACATTCAGTACTTC
>-|-|TRBV6-5|TRBJ1-3
CAAIYSGNTIYF
TGTGCCGCGATTTACTCTGGAAACACCATATATTTT
>-|-|TRBV11-2|TRBJ2-4
CASSPQGLDLDIQYF
TGTGCCAGCAGCCCCCAGGGGTTGGACTTAGACATTCAGTACTTC
>-|TRBD2|TRBV2|TRBJ2-1
CASSKRESSYNEQFF
TGTGCCAGCAGTAAGCGGGAGTCCTCCTACAATGAGCAGTTCTTC
>-|-|TRBV6-5|TRBJ2-7
CASSSLRRSSYEQYF
TGTGCCAGCAGCTCCCTGCGAAGAAGCTCCTACGAGCAGTACTTC
>-|-|TRBV7-9|TRBJ1-2
CASSSNGGSNYGYTF
TGTGCCAGCAGCTCGAACGGGGGTTCTAACTATGGCTACACCTTC
>once|TRBD1|TRBV7-2|TRBJ2-3
CASSLRTGGSDTQYF
TGTGCCAGCAGCTTACGGACAGGGGGCTCAGATACGCAGTATTTT
>-|-|TRBV28|TRBJ1-3
CASSKPLTRGNTIYF
TGTGCCAGCAGTAAGCCCCTCACTCGGGGAAACACCATATATTTT
>-|-|TRBV2|TRBJ1-2
CASRVQVNYGYTF
TGTGCCAGCAGAGTACAGGTTAACTATGGCTACACCTTC
>-|TRBD1|TRBV7-6|TRBJ2-2
CASSFRDRGLTGELFF
TGTGCCAGCAGCTTCCGGGACAGGGGCCTCACCGGGGAGCTGTTTTTT
>few|TRBD1|TRBV28|TRBJ1-2
CASSLPTGGAGGYTF
TGTGCCAGCAGTCTACCGACAGGGGGCGCGGGTGGCTACACCTTC
>once|-|TRBV4-2|TRBJ2-1
CASSQDMGVQGQQFF
TGTGCCAGCAGCCAAGATATGGGGGTCCAGGGGCAGCAGTTCTTC
>-|-|TRBV7-2|TRBJ1-3
CASSGFAAAGNTIYF
TGTGCCAGCAGCGGATTTGCGGCGGCTGGAAACACCATATATTTT
>few|TRBD1|TRBV3-1/TRBV3-2|TRBJ1-4
CASSFNLGGGDEKLFF
TGTGCCAGCAGCTTCAACTTAGGGGGCGGGGATGAAAAACTGTTTTTT
>few|TRBD2|TRBV6-1|TRBJ2-7
CASSERTGILAGGYYEQYF
TGTGCCAGCAGTGAGAGGACAGGGATACTAGCGGGAGGATACTACGAGCAGTACTTC
>-|TRBD2|TRBV5-1|TRBJ2-1
CASSLSGNRNEQFF
TGCGCCAGCAGCTTGAGCGGGAACCGCAATGAGCAGTTCTTC
>-|TRBD2|TRBV29-1|TRBJ2-1
CSVGPGLAGPRSFF
TGCAGCGTGGGGCCGGGACTAGCGGGCCCACGGTCGTTCTTC
>-|-|TRBV20-1|TRBJ2-4
CSASSGGKNIQYF
TGCAGTGCTAGTTCCGGGGGCAAAAACATTCAGTACTTC
>-|TRBD2|TRBV5-6|TRBJ2-3
CASSLRASGYTDTQYF
TGTGCCAGCAGCCTGAGGGCTAGCGGGTACACAGATACGCAGTATTTT
>-|-|TRBV4-3|TRBJ2-1
CASSQDAARGYNEQFF
TGCGCCAGCAGCCAAGATGCGGCCCGGGGGTACAATGAGCAGTTCTTC
>-|-|TRBV6-2/TRBV6-3|TRBJ2-7
CASSPGRSEQYF
TGTGCCAGCAGCCCGGGCCGAAGCGAGCAGTACTTC
>-|-|TRBV28|TRBJ1-6
CASSFRQGNSPLHF
TGTGCCAGCAGTTTTCGGCAGGGTAATTCACCCCTCCACTTT
>-|-|TRBV12-3/TRBV12-4|TRBJ2-5
CASSLRGLETQYF
TGTGCCAGCAGTTTAAGAGGGTTGGAGACCCAGTACTTC
>-|-|TRBV11-2|TRBJ1-1
CASSYRQSTEAFF
TGTGCCAGCAGCTATCGACAGAGCACTGAAGCTTTCTTT
>once|TRBD2|TRBV9|TRBJ2-1
CASSSSTSRNEQFF
TGTGCCAGCAGCTCCTCGACTAGCCGTAATGAGCAGTTCTTC
>-|-|TRBV7-3|TRBJ1-1
CASSKQGYTEAFF
TGTGCCAGCAGTAAACAGGGTTACACTGAAGCTTTCTTT
>few|-|TRBV27|TRBJ1-2
CASSPRGLYGYTF
TGTGCCAGCAGTCCCAGAGGGCTCTATGGCTACACCTTC
>many|-|TRBV30|TRBJ2-7
CAWSTRQEQYF
TGTGCCTGGAGTACCCGACAGGAGCAGTACTTC